These 11 T cell receptor beta chains came from one sample sequenced in a study of brain T cells in children with intractable seizures. Only in-frame clones appear in the TCRdb table, and some are missing; sequencing was by immunoSEQ multiplex PCR. Of tens of thousands of clones listed, about 92% are singletons. This material consisted of peripheral blood, taken at surgery. Receptors originate from a boy younger than two with tuberous sclerosis and intractable seizures.

CDR3 coding DNA: TGCGCCAGCAGAGACGGGAACTTCGACGAGCAGTACTTC. It encodes CASRDGNFDEQYF. The J gene is TRBJ2-7, the V gene TRBV5-1, with TRBD2 as a possible D gene (5 bases). The CDR3 is 13 amino acids. Trimming stripped 5 bases from V and 5 bases from J, with 14 bases between. CDR1 and CDR2 from the germline V gene are SGHRS and YFSETQ. The full variable domain, completed using reference TRBV5-1 and TRBJ2-7, is KAGVTQTPRYLIKTRGQQVTLSCSPISGHRSVSWYQQTPGQGLQFLFEYFSETQRNKGNFPGRFSGRQFSNSRSEMNVSTLELGDSALYLCASRDGNFDEQYFGPGTRLTVT.

This chain connects TRBV28 to TRBJ2-7; D call uncertain. CDR1 MDHEN and CDR2 SYDVKM come from the germline V gene. Deletions cut 4 bases from V and 1 base from J, with 17 bases between. The CDR3 consists of 16 residues. This CDR3 reads CASSSLSAVKSYEQYF. Here the CDR3 DNA reads TGTGCCAGCAGTTCCCTATCCGCCGTCAAATCCTACGAGCAGTACTTC.

The chain's CDR3 is CASSPTYGQGNRYEQYF. The CDR3 DNA sequence: TGTGCCAGCAGTCCGACGTACGGACAGGGAAATAGATACGAGCAGTACTTC. V usage is TRBV28 and J usage is TRBJ2-7, with 8 positions matching TRBD1. The CDR3 runs 17 residues. V lost 5 bases, J lost 4 bases, and 16 bases stayed unmatched. Germline CDR1 is MDHEN and CDR2 is SYDVKM.

The rearrangement joins TRBV6-5 to TRBJ1-4, with D possibly TRBD1 on 5 matching bases. Germline V lookup: CDR1 MNHEY, CDR2 SVGAGI. Trimming stripped 9 bases from V and 2 bases from J, with 13 bases between. The CDR3 is made up of 14 amino acids. The DNA of the CDR3 is TGTGCCAGTCGAAGGGGATGGACTAATGAAAAACTGTTTTTT. This sequence encodes CASRRGWTNEKLFF.

This clone has only one observation. CDR3 sequence: CASSRGPDTEAFF. The CDR3 nucleotides are TGTGCCAGCAGCAGGGGGCCGGACACTGAAGCTTTCTTT. V is TRBV7-3 and J is TRBJ1-1, with 7 bases matching TRBD1. The CDR3 is 13 residues long. V shed 5 bases and J 3 bases; nucleotides not matched to a gene: 3. From germline, CDR1 is SGHTA and CDR2 FQGTGA.

CDR3 region: CAWSVGQGNTEAFF. DNA of the CDR3: TGTGCCTGGAGTGTTGGACAGGGGAACACTGAAGCTTTCTTT. This chain links TRBV30 with TRBJ1-1, with TRBD1 identical over 8 bases. Germline assignment: CDR1 GTSNPN and CDR2 SVGIG (reference sequence). This CDR3 contains 14 residues. J gave up 1 base and V 0 bases, and 1 base lay outside the gene matches.

This chain connects TRBV18 to TRBJ2-5; D is undetermined. V was trimmed by 3 bases and J by 0 bases, leaving 8 bases between them. The CDR3 length is 14 residues. Germline V gene sequence: CDR1 KGHSH, CDR2 LQKENI. CDR3 region: CASSPRSYQETQYF. CDR3 sequence (DNA): TGTGCCAGCTCACCGCGCTCGTACCAAGAGACCCAGTACTTC.

This chain connects TRBV28 to TRBJ2-7; D is undetermined. Germline CDR1 MDHEN, CDR2 SYDVKM. Trimming pared 3 bases from V and 6 bases from J, leaving 9 bases between. The CDR3 covers 12 residues. CDR3 DNA: TGTGCCAGCAGTTTGGGCAGTCTCGAGCAGTACTTC. Translated, it gives CASSLGSLEQYF.

V gene TRBV3-1 (or the pseudogene TRBV3-2) combines with J gene TRBJ1-3; D remains ambiguous. Germline assignment: CDR1 LGHDT and CDR2 YNNKEL (reference sequence). V lost 4 bases and J 3 bases, leaving 4 bases between the germline ends. CDR3 length equals 12 residues. The CDR3 loop is CASSPGGNTIYF. The CDR3 DNA sequence: TGTGCCAGCAGCCCCGGTGGAAACACCATATATTTT.

This clone was detected only once. The chain couples TRBV7-8 to TRBJ1-4; maybe TRBD1 (5 bases). The CDR3 consists of 14 residues. The germline V gene has CDR1 SGHVS and CDR2 FQNEAQ. V gave up 1 base and J gave up 8 bases, with 11 bases separating them. The CDR3 DNA reads TGTGCCAGCAGCTTAGAGGCAGGGTTGGAAAAACTGTTTTTT. Its protein product is CASSLEAGLEKLFF.

The chain links TRBV2 to TRBJ1-1; no definite D call. V was shortened by 0 bases and J by 2 bases, with 13 bases between the two germline ends. The CDR3 totals 16 residues. Germline-derived CDR1 and CDR2 are SNHLY and FYNNEI. The CDR3, as DNA: TGTGCCAGCAGTGAAGCGGGAGAAGTGAGAAACACTGAAGCTTTCTTT. It codes for CASSEAGEVRNTEAFF.